This paragraph covers one T cell receptor beta chain sequence. The CDR3 is 15 amino acids. CDR1 SEHNR and CDR2 FQNEAQ come from the germline V gene (reference sequence). V lost 3 bases and J 2 bases, leaving 13 bases between the germline ends. These data belong to a study of early T cells in non-severe SARS-CoV-2 infection. TCRdb reprocessed the 5' RACE reads with MiXCR, giving one entry per CDR3 protein. Among roughly 72,000 distinct CDR3 sequences, around 12% were seen once, and the ten largest hold roughly 2.5%. The sample in question was whole blood, obtained at baseline. The rearrangement links TRBV7-9 to TRBJ2-5; tentative D call: TRBD1 (5 bases). This TCR came from an adult who was a healthcare worker with PCR-confirmed SARS-CoV-2 infection or an uninfected control (not recorded which). CDR3 region: CASSFGHPTQETQYF. CDR3 DNA: TGTGCCAGCAGCTTCGGACACCCGACTCAAGAGACCCAGTACTTC.